These T cell receptor beta chains were read from a single sample in a study of shared clonotypes between healthy human individuals. This table comes from immunoSEQ multiplex PCR, and its TCRdb copy is limited to in-frame clones, with some not included. The sample has about 1.1 million clones, about 84% seen once. The specimen sequenced was memory CD4+ T cells from PBMCs. The receptor source for this set is a man between 18 and 29 years old in good health. Some clones in this sample may be carry-over from other donors' samples. CDR3s include the opening cysteine and the closing phenylalanine or tryptophan. Each record gives: CDR3 protein, CDR3 DNA, V gene, clone size, D gene, J gene. The D gene is left open where the match is weak. Part of the rows lack a size; the others show once, few, many or a class for expanded clones.

CASSLTREHEQYF,TGTGCCAGCAGCTTAACGCGGGAGCACGAGCAGTACTTC,TRBV7-2,once,TRBD2,TRBJ2-7
CAWSGGGAGTGGDYGYTF,TGTGCCTGGAGCGGAGGCGGGGCCGGGACAGGGGGTGACTATGGCTACACCTTC,TRBV30,-,TRBD1,TRBJ1-2
CASSPVPGQGGSYNEQFF,TGCGCCAGCAGCCCCGTCCCGGGACAGGGGGGATCCTACAATGAGCAGTTCTTC,TRBV5-1,-,TRBD1,TRBJ2-1
CASSGTRPEEQFF,TGTGCCAGCAGTGGGACAAGACCGGAGGAGCAGTTCTTC,TRBV6-5,-,-,TRBJ2-1
CASSDSRPDRAVGVNEKLFF,TGTGCCAGCAGTGACTCGCGCCCCGACAGGGCGGTTGGAGTTAATGAAAAACTGTTTTTT,TRBV6-4,-,TRBD1,TRBJ1-4
CASSPRSGTSGRTDTQYF,TGCGCCAGCAGCCCGCGATCCGGGACTAGCGGGAGGACGGATACGCAGTATTTT,TRBV4-1,-,TRBD2,TRBJ2-3
CASSHGGLPPILEGYSNQPQHF,TGTGCCAGCAGCCACGGGGGGCTCCCCCCTATACTAGAGGGATATAGCAATCAGCCCCAGCATTTT,TRBV14,-,-,TRBJ1-5
CASSLSGTGGYEQYF,TGTGCCAGCTCACTGTCCGGGACAGGGGGCTACGAGCAGTACTTC,TRBV18,-,TRBD1,TRBJ2-7
CASSGTTPREQYF,TGTGCCAGCAGTGGCACGACCCCTCGGGAGCAGTACTTC,TRBV28,-,-,TRBJ2-7
CASSIWGYGSGSGTGELFF,TGTGCCAGTAGTATATGGGGATATGGGAGCGGGAGCGGGACCGGGGAGCTGTTTTTT,TRBV19,-,TRBD2,TRBJ2-2
CAWSGGAGELFF,TGTGCCTGGAGCGGGGGTGCCGGGGAGCTGTTTTTT,TRBV30,-,-,TRBJ2-2
CASSQRGQGFTDTQYF,TGTGCCAGCAGCCAAAGAGGACAGGGCTTTACAGATACGCAGTATTTT,TRBV7-9,-,TRBD1,TRBJ2-3
CSVERTQGEAFF,TGCAGCGTTGAAAGGACGCAGGGCGAAGCTTTCTTT,TRBV29-1,-,-,TRBJ1-1
CASSRTGRTEAFF,TGTGCCAGCAGTAGAACAGGGAGAACTGAAGCTTTCTTT,TRBV6-5,few,-,TRBJ1-1
CASGRTGEGEQFF,TGTGCCAGCGGAAGGACAGGGGAGGGTGAGCAGTTCTTC,TRBV2,few,TRBD1,TRBJ2-1
CASSLGGGTQYF,TGTGCCAGCAGTTTGGGGGGGGGCACGCAGTATTTT,TRBV28,-,-,TRBJ2-3
CASSYPGTGTETQYF,TGTGCCAGCAGCTATCCAGGGACAGGGACAGAGACCCAGTACTTC,TRBV5-4,-,TRBD1,TRBJ2-5
CASSLGEGQGRTEAFF,TGTGCCAGCAGCTTAGGGGAAGGACAGGGGCGCACTGAAGCTTTCTTT,TRBV11-2,-,TRBD1,TRBJ1-1
CASSQVSGGGDNQPQHF,TGTGCCAGCAGCCAAGTATCAGGGGGCGGTGACAATCAGCCCCAGCATTTT,TRBV4-2,once,TRBD1,TRBJ1-5
CASRRGNLETQYF,TGTGCCAGCCGTCGAGGAAATCTAGAGACCCAGTACTTC,TRBV11-1,-,-,TRBJ2-5
CASSLRAPGQEAFF,TGTGCCAGCAGCTTAAGGGCCCCCGGACAGGAAGCTTTCTTT,TRBV7-2,-,-,TRBJ1-1
CASSLTVYGYTF,TGTGCCAGCAGTTTAACGGTTTATGGCTACACCTTC,TRBV28,-,-,TRBJ1-2
CASSDGRGGETQYF,TGTGCCAGCAGCGATGGCCGGGGAGGAGAGACCCAGTACTTC,TRBV21-1,-,-,TRBJ2-5
CASSKQPGQGARPQHF,TGTGCCAGTAGTAAGCAACCGGGACAGGGGGCCCGGCCCCAGCATTTT,TRBV19,few,TRBD1,TRBJ1-5
CASSFRGRGYGYTF,TGTGCCAGCAGTTTTCGGGGCCGTGGCTATGGCTACACCTTC,TRBV28,-,-,TRBJ1-2
CSVDQGQETQYF,TGCAGCGTTGACCAAGGACAAGAGACCCAGTACTTC,TRBV29-1,-,-,TRBJ2-5
CASSLAGTEYYEQYF,TGCGCCAGCAGCTTAGCGGGGACAGAATACTACGAGCAGTACTTC,TRBV5-1,-,-,TRBJ2-7
CSATLGSQYF,TGCAGTGCCACCTTGGGGAGTCAGTACTTC,TRBV20-1,many,-,TRBJ2-7
CASTRGLAGSQETQYF,TGTGCCAGCACCCGGGGGTTAGCGGGATCCCAAGAGACCCAGTACTTC,TRBV11-2,-,TRBD2,TRBJ2-5
CASSYLGAGYGYTF,TGTGCCAGCAGTTACTTGGGGGCGGGCTATGGCTACACCTTC,TRBV6-5,-,-,TRBJ1-2
CASSESGSGRWEDEQYF,TGTGCCAGCAGTGAATCTGGTAGCGGGAGATGGGAGGACGAGCAGTACTTC,TRBV2,-,TRBD2,TRBJ2-7
CASSLCGQYF,TGTGCCAGCAGCCTCTGTGGGCAGTACTTC,TRBV27,-,-,TRBJ2-7
CASSWLTEGSYEQYF,TGTGCCAGCAGCTGGCTGACGGAGGGGTCCTACGAGCAGTACTTC,TRBV7-9,once,-,TRBJ2-7
CANPNDQPQHF,TGTGCCAATCCGAACGATCAGCCCCAGCATTTT,TRBV19,many,-,TRBJ1-5
CAWTRDYTVAFF,TGTGCCTGGACCCGGGATTATACGGTAGCTTTCTTT,TRBV30,few,-,TRBJ1-1
CASSQASGISGANVLTF,TGCGCCAGCAGCCAGGCTTCGGGTATCTCTGGGGCCAACGTCCTGACTTTC,TRBV4-1,-,-,TRBJ2-6
CASSLSGSTEAFF,TGTGCCAGCAGCTTAAGCGGGAGCACTGAAGCTTTCTTT,TRBV7-2,-,-,TRBJ1-1
CAWSERAGANVLTF,TGTGCCTGGAGTGAGAGGGCTGGGGCCAACGTCCTGACTTTC,TRBV30,-,-,TRBJ2-6
CASSYQGQSHTEAFF,TGTGCCAGCAGCTACCAAGGACAGTCACACACTGAAGCTTTCTTT,TRBV7-2,-,-,TRBJ1-1
CASSSLPGSYEQYF,TGTGCCAGCAGTTCTCTGCCGGGCAGCTACGAGCAGTACTTC,TRBV28,-,-,TRBJ2-7
CASRRGSAYEQYF,TGCGCCAGCAGGAGGGGCAGCGCCTACGAGCAGTACTTC,TRBV10-2,-,-,TRBJ2-7
CASSLQGGPANYGYTF,TGTGCCAGCAGCCTACAGGGGGGCCCGGCTAACTATGGCTACACCTTC,TRBV7-3,-,TRBD1,TRBJ1-2
CASSPLRQATNEKLFF,TGTGCCAGCAGTCCCCTCCGGCAGGCCACTAATGAAAAACTGTTTTTT,TRBV28,-,-,TRBJ1-4
CAWRKPDRLNTEAFF,TGTGCCTGGAGAAAACCCGACAGGCTGAACACTGAAGCTTTCTTT,TRBV30,many,-,TRBJ1-1
CASSSGLAVYEQYF,TGTGCCAGCTCATCTGGACTAGCGGTCTACGAGCAGTACTTC,TRBV18,-,TRBD2,TRBJ2-7
CASGNPQETQYF,TGTGCCAGCGGCAACCCCCAAGAGACCCAGTACTTC,TRBV28,-,-,TRBJ2-5
CASSLLVGQSSYEQYF,TGTGCCAGCAGCTTATTGGTTGGACAGAGCTCCTACGAGCAGTACTTC,TRBV7-9,-,-,TRBJ2-7
CATSRDPGFNYGYTF,TGTGCCACCAGCAGAGATCCCGGTTTTAACTATGGCTACACCTTC,TRBV15,-,-,TRBJ1-2
CAWSVSNPSYEQYF,TGTGCCTGGAGTGTATCTAATCCATCCTACGAGCAGTACTTC,TRBV30,-,-,TRBJ2-7
CASSQGFYGYTF,TGTGCCAGCAGCCAAGGATTCTATGGCTACACCTTC,TRBV14,-,-,TRBJ1-2
CASTGLAGVEQFF,TGTGCCAGCACGGGACTAGCGGGAGTGGAGCAGTTCTTC,TRBV28,-,TRBD2,TRBJ2-1